The 28 T cell receptor beta chains listed next were all sequenced from one sample in a study of blood T cell repertoires in COVID-19. The method was immunoSEQ multiplex PCR; TCRdb's version includes in-frame clones alone and lacks a portion of them. Here the sample spans about 180,000 clones, 86% being singletons. Sequencing was performed on PBMCs or T cells enriched from blood (not recorded which). These receptors were obtained from a woman between 25 and 40 years old who had recovered from COVID-19.

This clone has just a few counts. The rearrangement uses TRBV7-2 and TRBJ1-2, with 10 nucleotides matching TRBD1. V trimming: 5 bases; J trimming: 2 bases; junction bases outside the gene matches: 5. From germline, CDR1 is SGHTA and CDR2 FQGNSA. This CDR3 is built from 15 residues. CDR3 sequence reads: CASSPPGQGNYGYTF. The CDR3 nucleotides are TGTGCCAGCAGCCCACCGGGACAGGGGAACTATGGCTACACCTTC.

The rearrangement links TRBV5-6 to TRBJ2-3; D is unresolved. Trimming left V 1 base short and J 6 bases short, with 6 bases between. CDR3 size: 12 residues. Germline loops: CDR1 SGHDT, CDR2 YYEEEE. Here the CDR3 reads CASSLSLDTQYF. The DNA of the CDR3 is TGTGCCAGCAGCTTGTCTCTGGATACGCAGTATTTT.

This chain links TRBV5-1 with TRBJ2-3; 9 bases match TRBD2. CDR1 SGHRS and CDR2 YFSETQ come from the germline V gene. J gave up 3 bases and V 3 bases, and 5 bases lay outside the gene matches. This CDR3 region has 15 residues. As DNA, the CDR3 is TGCGCCAGCAGCTATGGCGGGAGGGGAACAGATACGCAGTATTTT. Translating gives CASSYGGRGTDTQYF.

The chain recombines TRBV27 with TRBJ2-1; a possible D gene is TRBD1 (5 bases). Germline CDR1 and CDR2: MNHEY and SMNVEV (reference sequence). The V and J ends lost 6 bases and 0 bases respectively, with 12 bases between them. The length of the CDR3 is 15 residues. The CDR3 here is CASSFDSVSYNEQFF. The DNA of the CDR3 is TGTGCCAGCAGCTTTGACAGCGTCTCCTACAATGAGCAGTTCTTC.

The V gene is TRBV30, the J gene TRBJ2-7, with D possibly matching TRBD2 (5 bases). CDR1 and CDR2 from the germline V gene are GTSNPN and SVGIG (reference sequence). The CDR3 has 14 residues. V dropped 0 bases and J dropped 0 bases, with 9 bases sitting between them. This CDR3 reads CAWSVLASSYEQYF. The CDR3 coding sequence is TGTGCCTGGAGTGTTTTAGCGAGCTCCTACGAGCAGTACTTC.

The CDR3 protein is CASSSRKGQGLVYSYEQYF. The CDR3 DNA reads as TGTGCCAGCAGCTCGCGGAAAGGACAGGGCCTTGTCTATTCCTACGAGCAGTACTTC. This chain links TRBV9 with TRBJ2-7, with 8 bases that match TRBD1. Germline assignment: CDR1 SGDLS and CDR2 YYNGEE. The length of the CDR3 is 19 residues. V trimming: 4 bases; J trimming: 1 base; junction bases outside the gene matches: 19.

The chain links TRBV7-7 to TRBJ2-7, with a tentative D call TRBD2 (6 bases). Germline assignment: CDR1 SSHAT and CDR2 FNYEAQ (reference sequence). V was trimmed by 1 base and J by 0 bases, leaving 13 bases between them. CDR3 length: 16 residues. CDR3 in amino acids: CASSLGDPGSSYEQYF. CDR3 bases: TGTGCCAGCAGCTTAGGGGACCCCGGGAGCTCCTACGAGCAGTACTTC.

This clone was seen more than once but under ten times. The V call is TRBV4-1, the J call TRBJ1-2, with D uncertain. Trimming removed 0 bases at V and 5 bases at J, with 13 bases between. The CDR3 has 15 residues. Germline CDR1 reads MGHRA; CDR2 reads YSYEKL. The CDR3 coding sequence is TGCGCCAGCAGCCAAGAAAGCAGCGTCTTGTATGGCTACACCTTC. Its protein product is CASSQESSVLYGYTF.

With respect to this clone: Mismatch with germline at one junction end may stem from a read error. This chain uses TRBV5-4 with TRBJ1-1, with a tentative D call TRBD1 (6 bases). Germline CDR1 SGHNT, CDR2 YYREEE (reference sequence). This CDR3 comprises 15 residues. The CDR3 spells CASSLGHGRDTETFF. CDR3 sequence (DNA): TGTGCCAGCAGCTTGGGTCACGGCAGGGACACTGAAACTTTCTTT.

V is TRBV5-4 and J is TRBJ1-2, with D possibly TRBD1 on 5 matching bases. CDR1 is SGHNT, CDR2 YYREEE, per germline (reference sequence). Trimming took 0 bases from V and 8 from J, leaving 11 bases between them. The CDR3 is 13 residues long. Here the CDR3 reads CASSLGGTGGYTF. CDR3 DNA sequence: TGTGCCAGCAGCTTGGGCGGGACTGGCGGCTACACCTTC.

The chain carries TRBV11-3 and TRBJ2-1; 8 nucleotides agree with TRBD2. The CDR3 runs to 15 residues. The J segment lost 2 bases and the V segment lost 3 bases, leaving 3 bases of the junction unmatched. Germline V gene sequence: CDR1 SGHNT, CDR2 YENEEA. In DNA, the CDR3 is TGTGCCAGCAGCTTGCGGGAGGCCGCCTACAATGAGCAGTTCTTC. Amino acid sequence: CASSLREAAYNEQFF.

The V call is TRBV18, the J call TRBJ2-1, with D hard to call. V lost 3 bases to trimming and J lost 0 bases, with 9 bases between them. Germline V CDR1 and CDR2: KGHSH, LQKENI. The CDR3 runs 15 residues. This CDR3 reads CASSPPRYSYNEQFF. In DNA, the CDR3 is TGTGCCAGCTCACCCCCCAGGTACTCCTACAATGAGCAGTTCTTC.

The chain recombines TRBV27 with TRBJ2-3, with TRBD2 matching over 11 bases. The CDR3 loop spans 17 amino acids. V lost 0 bases, J lost 3 bases, and 5 bases stayed unmatched. CDR1 MNHEY and CDR2 SMNVEV come from the germline V gene (reference sequence). Here the CDR3 reads CASSLSTSGSVTDTQYF. The CDR3 DNA sequence: TGTGCCAGCAGTTTATCCACTAGCGGGAGTGTGACAGATACGCAGTATTTT.

The chain uses TRBV28 and TRBJ2-5; D not resolved. Looked up from germline, CDR1 is MDHEN and CDR2 is SYDVKM. The CDR3 contains 15 residues. Trimming stripped 5 bases from V and 0 bases from J, with 13 bases between. The CDR3 bases are TGTGCCAGCAGTCCCCCCCACAGAAACCAAGAGACCCAGTACTTC. It codes for CASSPPHRNQETQYF. Together with reference TRBV28 and TRBJ2-5, the CDR3 gives the full variable domain: DVKVTQSSRYLVKRTGEKVFLECVQDMDHENMFWYRQDPGLGLRLIYFSYDVKMKEKGDIPEGYSVSREKKERFSLILESASTNQTSMYLCASSPPHRNQETQYFGPGTRLLVL.

This sequence joins TRBV27 and TRBJ2-1, with a tentative D call TRBD1 (6 bases). V lost 6 bases and J 6 bases, leaving 12 bases between the germline ends. The germline V gene encodes CDR1 MNHEY and CDR2 SMNVEV (reference sequence). The CDR3 covers 13 residues. The CDR3 region is CASSLRGSNEQFF. The CDR3 region has the DNA TGTGCCAGCAGCCTTAGGGGGTCCAATGAGCAGTTCTTC.

This chain joins TRBV7-2 and TRBJ2-1; D unresolved. Trimming removed 3 bases from V and 4 bases from J, with 10 bases in between. Germline lookup yields CDR1 SGHTA and CDR2 FQGNSA. This CDR3 comprises 14 residues. The CDR3: CASSFQLTYNEQFF. CDR3 sequence (DNA): TGTGCCAGCAGCTTTCAACTTACTTACAATGAGCAGTTCTTC.

In this sample, this clone turned up once. The chain recombines TRBV11-2 with TRBJ2-1, with TRBD2 identical over 11 bases. Trimming removed 5 bases from V and 7 bases from J; junction bases left unmatched: 7. Germline CDR1 reads SGHAT; CDR2 reads FQNNGV. The CDR3 is 15 residues long. The CDR3 sequence is CASSPGLAAINEQFF. The CDR3 DNA reads as TGTGCCAGCAGCCCGGGACTAGCGGCGATTAATGAGCAGTTCTTC.

This clone was seen just once. This chain uses TRBV29-1 with TRBJ2-1; the D gene is possibly TRBD2 (5 bases). The CDR3 sequence is 10 residues long. V was trimmed by 7 bases and J by 7 bases, leaving 8 bases between them. The V gene's germline CDR1 is SQVTM and CDR2 ANQGSEA. The CDR3 region is CSATRNEQFF. The DNA for the CDR3 is TGCAGCGCAACTAGGAATGAGCAGTTCTTC.

This clone was seen only once. The J gene is TRBJ1-6, the V gene TRBV1. TRBV1 is recorded as a pseudogene. CDR3 length: 12 amino acids. The CDR3 nucleotides read TGCGGATGCGAGAGGCCCAGCTCACCCCTCCACTTT. The encoded protein is CGCERPSSPLHF.

This rearrangement joins TRBV6-5 to TRBJ2-7; 12 bases are shared with TRBD1. The CDR3 spans 13 residues. Losses at the gene ends were 10 bases for V and 4 bases for J; bases not matched to a gene: 5. Germline V lookup: CDR1 MNHEY, CDR2 SVGAGI. The CDR3 loop reads CATRDRGPYEQYF. CDR3 coding DNA: TGTGCCACCAGGGACAGGGGGCCTTACGAGCAGTACTTC.

The chain has TRBV5-1 and TRBJ2-2; 12 nucleotides match TRBD1. The germline CDR1 and CDR2 sequences are SGHRS and YFSETQ. The length of the CDR3 is 17 residues. Losses at the gene ends were 3 bases for V and 5 bases for J; bases not matched to a gene: 8. The CDR3 protein is CASSYPGQGALTGELFF. The CDR3 DNA sequence: TGCGCCAGCAGCTATCCGGGACAGGGGGCACTTACCGGGGAGCTGTTTTTT.

The chain combines TRBV30 with TRBJ1-1; 10 bases are a match to TRBD1. Germline lookup yields CDR1 GTSNPN and CDR2 SVGIG (reference sequence). The CDR3 is made up of 15 amino acids. V was pared by 4 bases and J by 4 bases, with 9 bases of the junction left unmatched. The CDR3 loop reads CAWMVPDRGITEAFF. The CDR3 region has the DNA TGTGCCTGGATGGTTCCGGACAGGGGGATCACTGAAGCTTTCTTT.

V and J are TRBV6-5 and TRBJ2-7; the D is unclear. CDR3 length: 15 amino acids. The ends were cut back, 5 bases at V and 2 bases at J, with 16 bases in the middle. CDR1 is MNHEY, CDR2 SVGAGI, per germline. The CDR3 DNA follows: TGTGCCAGCAGTCCCCGGGTAGCTCCGACCTACGAGCAGTACTTC. Translated: CASSPRVAPTYEQYF.

The genes are TRBV19 and TRBJ2-7; D might be TRBD1 (5 bases). CDR1 is LNHDA, CDR2 SQIVND, per germline (reference sequence). Trimming left V 6 bases short and J 5 bases short, with 14 bases between. This CDR3 is built from 13 residues. Written as DNA, the CDR3 is TGTGCCAGTAGCCTAAGGCAGGGTGACGAGCAGTACTTC. This sequence encodes CASSLRQGDEQYF. Variable domain in full (rest from reference TRBV19 and TRBJ2-7): DGGITQSPKYLFRKEGQNVTLSCEQNLNHDAMYWYRQDPGQGLRLIYYSQIVNDFQKGDIAEGYSVSREKKESFPLTVTSAQKNPTAFYLCASSLRQGDEQYFGPGTRLTVT.

This clone has only a few counts. This chain connects TRBV5-5 to TRBJ2-3, with 11 positions matching TRBD2. The germline V gene encodes CDR1 SGHKS and CDR2 YYEKEE (reference sequence). V lost 4 bases, J lost 1 base, and 2 bases stayed unmatched. This CDR3 is built from 15 residues. Written as DNA, the CDR3 is TGTGCCAGCAGCCAACTAGCGGGGGGCACAGATACGCAGTATTTT. Residues: CASSQLAGGTDTQYF.

There are many counts of this clone. The chain employs TRBV2 and TRBJ1-3; a possible D gene is TRBD1 (5 bases). Germline assignment: CDR1 SNHLY and CDR2 FYNNEI. The CDR3 consists of 18 residues. Trimming pared 5 bases from V and 4 bases from J, leaving 24 bases between. The CDR3 region has the DNA TGTGCCAGCAGTCTCTGGGGTGGCGGCTTCTCAGGGGGAAACACCATATATTTT. This sequence encodes CASSLWGGGFSGGNTIYF.

The chain employs TRBV28 and TRBJ2-7; 8 bases are a match to TRBD2. From germline, CDR1 is MDHEN and CDR2 SYDVKM. This CDR3 is 16 amino acids long. V lost 1 base and J lost 3; bases outside the gene matches: 8. The CDR3 region is CASSLFIGTSHYEQYF. CDR3 sequence (DNA): TGTGCCAGCAGTTTATTTATCGGGACTAGTCACTACGAGCAGTACTTC. The entire variable domain, with the rest obtained from reference TRBV28 and TRBJ2-7, is as follows: DVKVTQSSRYLVKRTGEKVFLECVQDMDHENMFWYRQDPGLGLRLIYFSYDVKMKEKGDIPEGYSVSREKKERFSLILESASTNQTSMYLCASSLFIGTSHYEQYFGPGTRLTVT.

V usage is TRBV4-1 and J usage is TRBJ2-2; D is undetermined. The CDR3 contains 18 residues. Trimming shortened V by 0 bases and J by 6 bases, and 20 bases separated the two germline ends. In germline, CDR1 is MGHRA, CDR2 YSYEKL. CDR3 protein: CASSQDRSSPSEAGELFF. The CDR3 DNA reads TGCGCCAGCAGCCAAGATCGAAGTAGCCCCAGCGAAGCCGGGGAGCTGTTTTTT.